This T cell receptor beta chain was observed in a study of T cell responses to AZD1222 COVID-19 vaccine. Study-wide points: Baseline seropositivity occurred in only six AZD1222 recipients. The span of vaccine-associated CD4 TCRs extended across spike, with dominance at 160-218 and 743-854. There were mostly white British donors and more females than males, and clonal diversity was possibly underestimated.

Using immunoSEQ multiplex PCR, the repertoire was profiled, and TCRdb retains in-frame clones only, with some absent. The repertoire includes roughly 140,000 clones, 90% of them detected once, and about 1.6% sits in the top ten. Pooling was applied to second doses at about 4 or about 12 weeks. With V trimmed by 5 bases and J by 3 bases, 8 bases remained unmatched. Germline V gives CDR1 SGHVS, CDR2 FQNEAQ. The CDR3 extends over 16 amino acids. Details on this clone: The antigen remains undetermined.

This receptor was taken from an adult who received the AZD1222 COVID-19 vaccine. The chain employs TRBV7-8 and TRBJ1-3; 9 bases are a match to TRBD1. The sequenced sample was peripheral blood, obtained 28 days after the second AZD1222 dose. The CDR3 loop is CASSALQGAFGNTIYF. CDR3 sequence (DNA): TGTGCCAGCAGCGCATTACAGGGGGCGTTTGGAAACACCATATATTTT.